This T cell receptor (beta chain) was sequenced in a study of Ad26.COV2.S vaccination and SARS-CoV-2 variants (TCRdb year 2021). Regarding the research as a whole: Donors in the vaccine arm were drawn from COV1001, a phase I-IIa trial of Ad26.COV2.S in healthy adults that was multicentre, randomized, double-blind and placebo-controlled. Ad26.COV2.S was administered intramuscularly at 5 x 10^10 or 1 x 10^11 viral particles, either as a single shot or as two shots given 56 days apart. Sequencing of the TCRbeta repertoire served to evaluate the specificity and breadth of SARS-CoV-2-reactive T cell receptors following Ad26.COV2.S vaccination. A total of around 32 samples were included in the TCR-sequenced set, comprising 19 Ad26.COV2.S vaccine recipients, 5 placebo recipients and 8 SARS-CoV-2 convalescent individuals. Trial participants were randomized into five groups of five: low-dose or high-dose Ad26.COV2.S given once or twice, or placebo on both occasions. Blinding of investigators to trial group allocation was maintained during experiments and outcome assessment.

The treatment or condition tag for this specimen amounts to: around 19 received Ad26.COV2.S at low or high dose, single or two shots; 5 received placebo; per-sample allocation not given. For vaccine and placebo recipients, the sequenced repertoires came from samples collected on day 63 after the first injection. Between 29 July and 7 August 2020, Cohort 1b enrolled around 24 adults aged 18-55 years at one site in Boston, USA. Ad26.COV2.S was a replication-incompetent adenovirus type 26 vector that expressed a prefusion-stabilized SARS-CoV-2 spike protein derived from the original Wuhan strain. The study at large found these results: Spike-specific TCR breadth was higher in Ad26.COV2.S recipients than in placebo recipients (P = 0.0014). Vaccine and placebo recipients had comparable non-spike TCR breadth, which fits with the vaccine containing only spike. According to the authors, total T cell responses may have been underestimated by the TCR breadth and depth analyses. The study was not powered for comparison of responses between vaccine doses or regimens. Substantial breadth of spike-specific CD8+ and CD4+ T cell responses was reported after vaccination.

The immunoSEQ Assay was the method used to sequence TCRbeta CDR3 regions. After extraction, genomic DNA underwent amplification by bias-controlled multiplex PCR, followed by high-throughput sequencing. The source study handled its data this way. To quantify the absolute abundance of every unique TCRbeta CDR3 region, sequences were collapsed and filtered. T cell fraction was estimated by normalizing TCRbeta template counts to usable DNA, with usable DNA measured through amplification of reference genes found in all nucleated cells. Repertoire TCRs were annotated as SARS-CoV-2-specific when V gene, CDR3 amino acid sequence and J gene were exactly matched to a known reactive TCR set. The reference SARS-CoV-2 TCR set was derived from MIRA and filtered for enrichment in COVID-19-positive ImmuneCODE repertoires, a step that removed public or cross-reactive TCRs. Using the MIRA antigens, annotated TCRs were further analysed by specific ORF or by position within an ORF. Breadth was defined as annotated unique rearrangements over total unique productive rearrangements; depth was the summed frequency of those rearrangements. Group comparisons of TCR breadth used two-sided Wilcoxon rank-sum tests. Imported from immuneACCESS, the table was reduced by TCRdb to in-frame sequences with V and J called. These copies leave out some clones; in studies compared against another copy, an unresolved V gene accounts for under half, and the cause of the remainder is not known. V and J calls plus clone size are reproduced from that table; the DNA served to infer D and trimming. The sample table contains about 480,000 clones; only one count was recorded for about 83% of them. More than 10% of the sample comes from the top ten.

The CDR3 goes from the cysteine to the phenylalanine over 16 residues. The sequence is cut down to CDR3 DNA, 48 bases in frame from base 1. At the junction V is shortened by 2 bases and J by 0 bases, with 11 bases in between. Based on the germline V gene, the CDR1 and CDR2 sequences are SGHRS and YFSETQ. A remark on this clone: What this receptor recognizes is not known. Base qualities are missing; no much larger clone stands one base away.

This TCR came from a person aged 18-65 years who received the Ad26.COV2.S COVID-19 vaccine or a placebo. This specimen consisted of peripheral blood, obtained in a trial of Ad26.COV2.S vaccine versus placebo. The rearranged chain carries TRBV5-1 and TRBJ1-4; the best D guess is TRBD1, with 6 bases matching. The nucleotide sequence is given as TGCGCCAGCAGCTTACAGGGATATGCAACTAATGAAAAACTGTTTTTT. It translates to CASSLQGYATNEKLFF. Supplemented by the reference TRBV5-1 and TRBJ1-4 proteins around the CDR3, the complete variable domain is KAGVTQTPRYLIKTRGQQVTLSCSPISGHRSVSWYQQTPGQGLQFLFEYFSETQRNKGNFPGRFSGRQFSNSRSEMNVSTLELGDSALYLCASSLQGYATNEKLFFGSGTQLSVL.